These 9 T cell receptor beta chains share one sample of origin, sequenced in a study of CD8+ T cells in alopecia areata. Extracted RNA was reverse transcribed into cDNA, the sequencing template. Sequenced by immunoSEQ multiplex PCR; TCRdb stores in-frame clones only, minus some. This sample has 110,000 to 150,000 clones, with roughly four fifths found just once. The sample's treatment: oral pan-JAK inhibitor, 5-10 mg twice daily. Sequenced here: CD8+ T cells sorted from blood, sampled at week 4, from a patient treated with tofacitinib. The receptors stem from a human donor with alopecia areata.

The chain uses TRBV10-3 and TRBJ2-1, with D perhaps matching TRBD1 (5 bases). The V end was cut by 2 bases, the J end by 7 bases, with 21 bases between. The CDR3 totals 17 residues. The germline gives CDR1 ENHRY, CDR2 SYGVKD. The CDR3 reads CAISEPNRQKKQNEQFF. The CDR3 DNA reads as TGTGCCATCAGTGAGCCCAACCGACAGAAAAAACAGAATGAGCAGTTCTTC.

The chain carries TRBV7-9 and TRBJ2-7; the match to TRBD1 covers 8 bases. V lost 1 base, J lost 2 bases, and 4 bases stayed unmatched. In germline, CDR1 is SEHNR, CDR2 FQNEAQ (reference sequence). The CDR3 runs to 15 residues. The CDR3 here is CASSLGTGLPYEQYF. CDR3 bases: TGTGCCAGCAGCTTAGGGACAGGGCTACCCTACGAGCAGTACTTC.

This clone was picked up a small number of times. Other DNA sequences in the sample encode the same CDR3. The chain carries TRBV7-2 and TRBJ2-3; tentative D call: TRBD1 (6 bases). CDR3 size: 14 residues. Germline assignment: CDR1 SGHTA and CDR2 FQGNSA. V dropped 3 bases and J dropped 3 bases, with 10 bases sitting between them. The CDR3, as DNA: TGTGCCAGCAGCTTTGGGCAGGGGACAGATACGCAGTATTTT. Its translation: CASSFGQGTDTQYF.

The genes are TRBV7-6 and TRBJ2-5, with D perhaps matching TRBD2 (6 bases). The V and J ends lost 7 bases and 5 bases respectively, with 17 bases between them. The CDR3 length is 14 residues. Per germline, CDR1 SGHVS and CDR2 FNYEAQ. CDR3 bases: TGTGCCAGCATCCTTAGCGGCGACCCGGAGACCCAGTACTTC. This sequence encodes CASILSGDPETQYF.

V is TRBV12-5 and J is TRBJ1-3, with D unresolved. There are 15 residues in the CDR3. Trimming removed 4 bases at V and 0 bases at J, with 10 bases between. The germline V gene has CDR1 LGHNT and CDR2 FRNRAP. CDR3 sequence reads: CASGSPGYSGNTIYF. CDR3 coding DNA: TGTGCTAGTGGTTCACCGGGTTACTCTGGAAACACCATATATTTT. Supplemented by reference TRBV12-5 and TRBJ1-3, the full variable domain reads DARVTQTPRHKVTEMGQEVTMRCQPILGHNTVFWYRQTMMQGLELLAYFRNRAPLDDSGMPKDRFSAEMPDATLATLKIQPSEPRDSAVYFCASGSPGYSGNTIYFGEGSWLTVV.

This chain joins TRBV4-1 and TRBJ2-3; D gene ambiguous. Deletions cut 3 bases from V and 0 bases from J, with 10 bases between. The CDR3 runs 15 residues. Germline CDR1 MGHRA, CDR2 YSYEKL. The CDR3 DNA reads TGCGCCAGCAGCCACCTGACTGCTAGCACAGATACGCAGTATTTT. It codes for CASSHLTASTDTQYF.

The chain uses TRBV9 and TRBJ1-1; maybe TRBD1 (6 bases). The CDR3 is made up of 14 amino acids. V was shortened by 0 bases and J by 4 bases, with 10 bases between the two germline ends. Germline loops: CDR1 SGDLS, CDR2 YYNGEE. This chain's CDR3 is CASSVGGGGTEAFF. CDR3 in DNA: TGTGCCAGCAGCGTAGGGGGAGGGGGCACTGAAGCTTTCTTT.

The chain joins TRBV5-6 to TRBJ2-7; unclear D gene. CDR3 size: 13 residues. CDR1 is SGHDT, CDR2 YYEEEE, per germline. Between the trimmed V and J ends, which lost 0 bases and 2 bases, there was a span of 6 bases. The CDR3, as DNA: TGTGCCAGCAGCTTGGCCGGTCCCTACGAGCAGTACTTC. It encodes CASSLAGPYEQYF.

This clone was seen a handful of times. In nucleotides, the CDR3 is TGTGCCAGCAGGCAAGCGGGGGGGGCAGATACGCAGTATTTT. Protein sequence: CASRQAGGADTQYF. The chain recombines TRBV6-5 with TRBJ2-3; TRBD2 matches at 10 bases. This CDR3 contains 14 residues. After removal of 6 bases from V and 4 bases from J, the junction contained 4 bases not matched to a gene. Germline CDR1 MNHEY, CDR2 SVGAGI.